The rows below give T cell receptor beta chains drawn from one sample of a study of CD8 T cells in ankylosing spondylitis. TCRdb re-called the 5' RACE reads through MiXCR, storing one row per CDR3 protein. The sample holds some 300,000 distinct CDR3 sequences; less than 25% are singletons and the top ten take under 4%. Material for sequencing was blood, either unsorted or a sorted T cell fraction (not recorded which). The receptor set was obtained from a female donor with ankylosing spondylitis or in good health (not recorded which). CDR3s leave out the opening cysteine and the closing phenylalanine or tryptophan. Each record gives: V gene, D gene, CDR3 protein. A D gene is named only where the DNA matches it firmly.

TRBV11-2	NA	ASSLGPWGSTEAF
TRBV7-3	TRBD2	ASSPRLAEPSYNEQF
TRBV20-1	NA	SARAGVHQPQH
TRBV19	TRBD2	ASSSLAGQETQY
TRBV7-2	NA	ASSYREGNTIY
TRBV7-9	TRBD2	ASSLESLAGGSDTQY
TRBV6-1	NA	ASSRTNTGELF
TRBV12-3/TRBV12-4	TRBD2	ASIPPSGRADTQY
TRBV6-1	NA	ASIRGTSYYEQY
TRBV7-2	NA	ASSLGGEWTEAF
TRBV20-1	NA	SARELTGVREQY
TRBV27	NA	ASSLSGRVSTEAF
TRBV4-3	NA	ASSQNLRTETQY
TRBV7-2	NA	ASSLAGVAKNIQY
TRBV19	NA	ASSRNSYEQY
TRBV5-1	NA	ASSLETLLTGELF
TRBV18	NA	ASSPGARSSYEQY
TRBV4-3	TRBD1	ASSQDHRGSVQPQH
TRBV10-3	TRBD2	AITPRTSGTGELF
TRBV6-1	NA	ASNRRLSGETQY
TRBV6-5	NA	ASSYLAVNTGELF
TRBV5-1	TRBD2	ASSLEAGVFNEQY
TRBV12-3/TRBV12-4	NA	ASKPGTLSYEQY
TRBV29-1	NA	SVGPGRVNEQF
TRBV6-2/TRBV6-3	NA	ASSSRLRRTYNEQF
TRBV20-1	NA	SARVPLGSGNTGELF
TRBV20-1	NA	SARDPTPNEQF
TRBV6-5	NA	ASSSGSGYGYT
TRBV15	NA	ATSRDLTVEKLF
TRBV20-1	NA	SARDQGTRFYEQY
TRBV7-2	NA	ASSLLSTPYEQY
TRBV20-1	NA	SAAPSYEQY
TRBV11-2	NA	ASSETSNTIY
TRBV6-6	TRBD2	ASSPSRAGGYNEQF
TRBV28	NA	ASSRSRYGYT
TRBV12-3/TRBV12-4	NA	ASSLLRREQF
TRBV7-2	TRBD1	ASSPGTDYGYT
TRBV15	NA	ATSRGGGGSTDTQY
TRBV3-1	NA	ASSQEEGSRGYT
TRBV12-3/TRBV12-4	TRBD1	ASRITGQGRETQY
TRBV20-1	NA	SASSGSEEKLF